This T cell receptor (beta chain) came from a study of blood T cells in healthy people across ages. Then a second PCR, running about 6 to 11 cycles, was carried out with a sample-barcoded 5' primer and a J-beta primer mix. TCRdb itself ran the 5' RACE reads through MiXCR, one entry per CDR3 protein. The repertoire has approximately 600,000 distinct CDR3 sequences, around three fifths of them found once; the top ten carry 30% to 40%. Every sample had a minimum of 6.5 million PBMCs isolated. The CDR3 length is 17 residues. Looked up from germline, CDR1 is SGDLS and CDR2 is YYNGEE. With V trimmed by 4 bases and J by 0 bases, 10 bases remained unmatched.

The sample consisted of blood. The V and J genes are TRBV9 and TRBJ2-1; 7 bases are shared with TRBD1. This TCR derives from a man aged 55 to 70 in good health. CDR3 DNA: TGTGCCAGCAGCCCGCCCCGGGACAGCCTCTCCTACAATGAGCAGTTCTTC. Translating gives CASSPPRDSLSYNEQFF.